The T cell receptor beta chain described here comes from a study of blood T cell repertoires in COVID-19 (dated by TCRdb to about 2020). A note on the overall study: Collaborator samples came from the United States, Italy and Spain and covered acute and convalescent phases of COVID-19. The material from the prospective study consisted of cDNA or gDNA derived from T cells, B-cell-depleted T cells, or PBMCs. The dataset comprised deeply sampled blood TCRbeta repertoires from subjects exposed to, actively infected with, or recovered from COVID-19. The repertoires were released in a freely available public database meant as a resource for research on the immune response to SARS-CoV-2. Samples were obtained from the ongoing ImmuneRACE study (first 160 participants) and from roughly 1,300 subjects provided by 6 global collaborators. Nearly every sample came with metadata listing a de-identified subject ID, COVID-19 status, age in years and sex. Where available, HLA class I and class II types were obtained from metadata supplied by the sample provider rather than from assay-based typing. Study-wide conclusions, independent of this receptor: How much clinical and demographic metadata was included differed by source and by participant, and the metadata was provided uncurated.

Enrolling through a virtual design, the prospective study's participants ranged in age from roughly 18 to 100 years and lived across 24 United States geographic areas. In the prospective study, cohorts were assigned on the basis of participant-reported clinical history obtained from a screening survey and a study questionnaire. Recovered participants in ImmuneRACE Cohort 3 were defined by two consecutive negative NP/OP PCR tests, clearance by a healthcare professional, or resolution of symptoms. In the prospective study, whole blood, serum and a nasopharyngeal or oropharyngeal swab were collected from each participant by mobile phlebotomists. Over a roughly 2-month period, participants in the prospective study had the option of providing additional blood draws and questionnaires. Blood samples from the prospective study were shipped frozen or at room temperature prior to DNA extraction. CDR1 and CDR2 are drawn from the germline V gene: KGHSH, LQKENI. There are 13 amino acids in the CDR3, from cysteine to phenylalanine inclusive. CDR3 DNA is the only sequence kept; it has 39 bases, read in frame from the first base. V trim: 6 bases; J trim: 4 bases; unmatched bases: 5.

TCRbeta CDR3 regions were amplified from genomic DNA using the immunoSEQ Assay, a bias-controlled multiplex PCR. On the study's bioinformatics: The number of nucleated cells in each sample was estimated by amplification of reference gene primers within the assay. To quantify the absolute abundance of each unique TCRbeta CDR3 rearrangement, sequence reads were collapsed and filtered. Productive Simpson clonality was computed per sample as the square root of Simpson's diversity index over productive rearrangements. TCRdb carries this immuneACCESS record with in-frame sequences only. Its versions omit some clonotypes, under half of them owing to an unresolved V gene in the studies checked, with the rest unexplained. V and J calls and clone size are copied from that table; D and trimming were computed from the DNA. The sample contains tens of thousands of clones, approximately 90% of them found a single time. 9.5% to 13% of the sample is in the top ten clones.

Details on this clone: Its antigen is unknown. Base-call qualities are not available, and no considerably larger clone is one nucleotide away.

Source material: PBMCs or T cells enriched from blood (not recorded which). The TCR was taken from a woman in her thirties or forties who had recovered from COVID-19. The chain joins TRBV18 to TRBJ1-2, with 7 junctional bases fitting TRBD1. The CDR3 sequence is CASSTGVSYGYTF. The base sequence is TGTGCCAGCTCCACAGGGGTCAGCTATGGCTACACCTTC.